This TCR beta chain was captured in a study of shared clonotypes between healthy human individuals. Splitting the CD4+ cells yielded a CD45RA+ naive subset and a CD45RA-negative memory subset. The CDR3 is made up of 13 amino acids. Per the germline V gene, CDR1 is WSHSY and CDR2 is SAAADI. V gave up 8 bases and J gave up 6 bases; unmatched junction bases: 3. Original processing notes: ImmunoSEQ gave junction-only sequences without quality scores, so filtering differed. Assay used: immunoSEQ multiplex PCR; TCRdb lists only in-frame clones, some missing. The V and J calls and clone size were taken over from that table, and D and trimming were inferred from the DNA. The table lists 2 million to 3 million clones, roughly 93% of them singletons.

Sequenced: naive CD4+ T cells from PBMCs. Sample subset: CD45RA+ positively selected. This TCR was sampled from a man aged 18 to 29 in good health. Some clones in this sample may be carry-over from other donors' samples. The chain employs TRBV10-2 and TRBJ2-2; 10 bases are shared with TRBD1. CDR3 region: CASGGQGPGELFF. The CDR3 bases are TGCGCCAGCGGGGGACAGGGGCCCGGGGAGCTGTTTTTT.